A single sample gave rise to the 3 T cell receptor beta chains below, sequenced in a study of T-cell reconstitution after alpha-beta-depleted transplantation in children. For TCRbeta, the library was prepared with unique molecular identifiers. TCRdb reprocessed the PCR reads via MiXCR and lists one record per CDR3 protein. The sample includes tens of thousands of distinct CDR3 sequences, 4.9% of them seen just once. The specimen was PBMCs, mostly from graft donor cells, collected 180 days after TCRalphabeta/CD19-depleted stem cell transplant. These receptors were taken from a boy in the first two years of life who had a stem cell transplant for acute myeloid leukemia, so the T cells may come from the graft donor.

This clonotype has at least ten counts. The CDR3 here is CASSFLAGTGELFF. Written as DNA, the CDR3 is TGCGCCAGCAGCTTCCTAGCAGGCACCGGGGAGCTGTTTTTT. The chain carries TRBV5-1 and TRBJ2-2, with TRBD2 as a possible D gene (5 bases). CDR1 is SGHRS and CDR2 is YFSETQ in the germline V gene. The CDR3 spans 14 residues. V lost 2 bases to trimming and J lost 4 bases, with 9 bases between them.

This clonotype was seen ten or more times. The gene calls are TRBV12-3 or TRBV12-4 and TRBJ2-3; TRBD1 matches 11 bases. V was pared by 5 bases and J by 5 bases, with 6 bases of the junction left unmatched. The CDR3 runs 15 residues. The CDR3 sequence: CASSPDRGLGDTQYF. The CDR3 nucleotides read TGTGCCAGCAGTCCGGACAGGGGGCTGGGAGATACGCAGTATTTT.

Ten or more counts support this clonotype. The chain couples TRBV4-3 to TRBJ2-7, with TRBD2 identical over 8 bases. This CDR3 contains 13 residues. The germline gives CDR1 LGHNA, CDR2 YSLEER. V shed 2 bases, J shed 12 bases, and the junction held 9 bases outside the gene matches. CDR3 DNA: TGCGCCAGCAGCCAATACTCCGGGACTAGGATGTACTTC. It encodes CASSQYSGTRMYF.